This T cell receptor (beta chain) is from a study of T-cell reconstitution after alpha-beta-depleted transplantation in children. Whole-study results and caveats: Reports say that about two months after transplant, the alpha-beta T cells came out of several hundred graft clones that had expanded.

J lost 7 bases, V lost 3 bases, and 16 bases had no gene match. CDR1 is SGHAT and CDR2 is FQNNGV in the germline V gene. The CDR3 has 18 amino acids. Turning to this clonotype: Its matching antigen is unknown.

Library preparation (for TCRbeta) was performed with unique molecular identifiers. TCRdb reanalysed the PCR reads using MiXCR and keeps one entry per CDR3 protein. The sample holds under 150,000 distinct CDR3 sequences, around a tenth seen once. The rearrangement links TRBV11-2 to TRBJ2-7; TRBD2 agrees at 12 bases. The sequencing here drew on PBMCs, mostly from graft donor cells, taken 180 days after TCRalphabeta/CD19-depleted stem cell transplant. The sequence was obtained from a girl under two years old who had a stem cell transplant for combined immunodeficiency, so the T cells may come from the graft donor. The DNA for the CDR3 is TGTGCCAGCAGCTTGGGGCGGACTAGCGGGAAAACGACGTGGGAGCAGTACTTC. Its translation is CASSLGRTSGKTTWEQYF.